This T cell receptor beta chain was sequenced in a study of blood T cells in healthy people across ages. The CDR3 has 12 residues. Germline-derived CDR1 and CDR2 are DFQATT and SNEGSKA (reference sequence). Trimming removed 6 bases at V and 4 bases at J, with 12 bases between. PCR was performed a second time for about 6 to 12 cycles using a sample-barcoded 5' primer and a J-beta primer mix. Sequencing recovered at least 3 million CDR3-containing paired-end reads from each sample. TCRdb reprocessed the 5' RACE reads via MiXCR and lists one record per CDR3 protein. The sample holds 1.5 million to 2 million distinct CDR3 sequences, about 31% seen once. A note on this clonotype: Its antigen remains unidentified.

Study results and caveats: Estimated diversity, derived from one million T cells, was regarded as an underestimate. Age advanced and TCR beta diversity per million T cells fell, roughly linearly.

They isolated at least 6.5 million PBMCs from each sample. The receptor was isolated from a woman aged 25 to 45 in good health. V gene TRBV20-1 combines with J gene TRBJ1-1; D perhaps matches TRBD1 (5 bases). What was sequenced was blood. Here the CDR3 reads CSADDGGTEAFF. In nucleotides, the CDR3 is TGCAGTGCCGACGACGGGGGCACTGAAGCTTTCTTT.